This entry features one T cell receptor (beta chain) sequence. Antigen specificity is unknown. The identical CDR3 is also encoded by other nucleotide sequences in the sample. The sample is drawn from a study of shared clonotypes between healthy human individuals. Study-level points and caveats: A reduction in generation probabilities was seen for non-shared clonotypes relative to those shared by all four donors.

Profiled with immunoSEQ multiplex PCR; TCRdb holds only in-frame clones, not every one. The sample holds 950,000 to 1,100,000 clones, more than 65% seen once. The germline gives CDR1 SGHRS, CDR2 YFSETQ. V trimming: 3 bases; J trimming: 2 bases; junction bases outside the gene matches: 4. This CDR3 region has 17 residues. The rearrangement joins TRBV5-1 to TRBJ2-3; TRBD2 agrees at 15 bases. Material for sequencing was memory CD4+ T cells sorted from blood. The subset was: CD45RA-negative fraction. The receptor's source is a man younger than 30 in good health. The CDR3 loop is CASSSGLAGGFTDTQYF. CDR3 in DNA: TGCGCCAGCAGCTCGGGACTAGCGGGAGGCTTCACAGATACGCAGTATTTT. The full variable domain, completed using reference TRBV5-1 and TRBJ2-3, is KAGVTQTPRYLIKTRGQQVTLSCSPISGHRSVSWYQQTPGQGLQFLFEYFSETQRNKGNFPGRFSGRQFSNSRSEMNVSTLELGDSALYLCASSSGLAGGFTDTQYFGPGTRLTVL.